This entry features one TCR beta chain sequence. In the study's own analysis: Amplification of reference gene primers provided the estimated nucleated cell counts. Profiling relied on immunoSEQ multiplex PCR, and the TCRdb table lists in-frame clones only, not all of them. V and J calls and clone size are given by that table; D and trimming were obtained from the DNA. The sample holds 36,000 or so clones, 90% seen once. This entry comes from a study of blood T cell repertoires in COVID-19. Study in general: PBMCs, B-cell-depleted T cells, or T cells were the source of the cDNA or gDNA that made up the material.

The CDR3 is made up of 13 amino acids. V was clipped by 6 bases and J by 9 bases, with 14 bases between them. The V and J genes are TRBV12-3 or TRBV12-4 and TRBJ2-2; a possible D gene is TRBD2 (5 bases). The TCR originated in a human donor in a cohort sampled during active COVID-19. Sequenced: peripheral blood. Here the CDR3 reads CASSLGLGRELFF. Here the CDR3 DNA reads TGTGCCAGCAGCCTCGGACTGGGCAGGGAGCTGTTTTTT.